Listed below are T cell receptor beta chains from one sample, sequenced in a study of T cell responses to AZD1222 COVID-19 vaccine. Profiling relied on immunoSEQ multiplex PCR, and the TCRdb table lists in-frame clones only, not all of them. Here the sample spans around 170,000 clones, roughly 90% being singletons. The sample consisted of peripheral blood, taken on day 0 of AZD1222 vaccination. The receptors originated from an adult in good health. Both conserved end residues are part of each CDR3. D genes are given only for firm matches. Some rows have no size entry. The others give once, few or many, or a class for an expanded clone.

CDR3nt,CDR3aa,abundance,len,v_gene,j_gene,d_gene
TGTGCCAGCAGCTTAAAAGGGTTGATCGGGGAGACCCAGTACTTC,CASSLKGLIGETQYF,NA,15,TRBV11-2,TRBJ2-5,NA
TGTGCCAGCAGTTTGGCGATTCAAGAGACCCAGTACTTC,CASSLAIQETQYF,NA,13,TRBV27,TRBJ2-5,NA
TGTGCCAGCAGCGCTGGACGCCGCTATAATTCACCCCTCCACTTT,CASSAGRRYNSPLHF,NA,15,TRBV5-6,TRBJ1-6,NA
TGTGCCAGCAGCGCACAGAGCTCCTATAATTCACCCCTCCACTTT,CASSAQSSYNSPLHF,NA,15,TRBV9,TRBJ1-6,NA
TGTGCCAGCAGCCCAACTAGCGGGAGGGTCAATGAGCAGTTCTTC,CASSPTSGRVNEQFF,NA,15,TRBV7-2,TRBJ2-1,TRBD2
TGCGCCAGCAGCTCCCAAGAGACCCTTCTGGGAGGCTACACCTTC,CASSSQETLLGGYTF,NA,15,TRBV4-1,TRBJ1-2,NA
TGTGCCAGCAGTGAGGTCCCGGCAGCTAACTATGGCTACACCTTC,CASSEVPAANYGYTF,NA,15,TRBV2,TRBJ1-2,NA
TGTGCCAGCACCCCCCAGGGAGGGAGGACCTACGAGCAGTACTTC,CASTPQGGRTYEQYF,once,15,TRBV28,TRBJ2-7,TRBD2
TGTGCCAGCGGGGCGGGCCTAAGCACAGATACGCAGTATTTT,CASGAGLSTDTQYF,NA,14,TRBV2,TRBJ2-3,NA
TGTGCCAGCAGTTCCGGACCCGGTTCCTACAATGAGCAGTTCTTC,CASSSGPGSYNEQFF,NA,15,TRBV27,TRBJ2-1,NA
TGTGCCAGCAGTGATTCGGAAGGGGAGGGCCTCTCTGGGGCCAACGTCCTGACTTTC,CASSDSEGEGLSGANVLTF,NA,19,TRBV6-1,TRBJ2-6,TRBD2
TGTGCCAGCAGCACCCGGACTAGCGGGAAAGCGGAGTTCTTC,CASSTRTSGKAEFF,NA,14,TRBV9,TRBJ2-1,TRBD2
TGTGCCAGCAGTCCGATGGGGACAACTAATGAAAAACTGTTTTTT,CASSPMGTTNEKLFF,NA,15,TRBV27,TRBJ1-4,NA
TGTGCCAGCAGCTTTACCGCGGGGGGGCCGAGGGAGACCCAGTACTTC,CASSFTAGGPRETQYF,NA,16,TRBV7-2,TRBJ2-5,TRBD2
TGTGCCAGCAGTTTCCCAGGTAGCGGGGGGGCCAATGAGCAGTTCTTC,CASSFPGSGGANEQFF,NA,16,TRBV27,TRBJ2-1,TRBD2
TGTGCCACCAGCAGACCCACGCTAGATCTTGAGCAGTTCTTC,CATSRPTLDLEQFF,NA,14,TRBV15,TRBJ2-1,NA
TGTGCCACCAGGCCAGGGATTTCAGATACGCAGTATTTT,CATRPGISDTQYF,NA,13,TRBV24-1,TRBJ2-3,NA
TGTGCCAGCAGCTTAGTATTAGGGGGGAACACTGAAGCTTTCTTT,CASSLVLGGNTEAFF,NA,15,TRBV11-2,TRBJ1-1,NA
TGTGCCAGCACCCTTTATCGGGGTGGCACCGGGGAGCTGTTTTTT,CASTLYRGGTGELFF,few,15,TRBV6-5,TRBJ2-2,NA
TGTGCCAGCAGTTTTCAGGGGGCGCAGGAGCAGTACTTC,CASSFQGAQEQYF,NA,13,TRBV12-3/TRBV12-4,TRBJ2-7,TRBD1
TGTGCCAGTAGTCCTGCAACTAATGAAAAACTGTTTTTT,CASSPATNEKLFF,NA,13,TRBV19,TRBJ1-4,NA
TGTGCCACCTCACAGATTGGGGCCAACGTCCTGACTTTC,CATSQIGANVLTF,once,13,TRBV24-1,TRBJ2-6,NA
TGTGCCAGCAGCGTAGCTCCAGGACGGACTTCCTATGGCTACACCTTC,CASSVAPGRTSYGYTF,NA,16,TRBV9,TRBJ1-2,NA
TGTGCCAGCACAGGGGTGGGCTACAATGAGCAGTTCTTC,CASTGVGYNEQFF,NA,13,TRBV19,TRBJ2-1,TRBD1
TGTGCCAGCAGCGTCACAGGGGTAACTAATGAAAAACTGTTTTTT,CASSVTGVTNEKLFF,NA,15,TRBV7-9,TRBJ1-4,TRBD1
TGTGCCAGCAGCTGGCAGGGACCTGGGGCCAACGTCCTGACTTTC,CASSWQGPGANVLTF,NA,15,TRBV5-5,TRBJ2-6,NA
TGTGCCAGCAGCATAACCGGGACCGGGGAGCTGTTTTTT,CASSITGTGELFF,NA,13,TRBV7-9,TRBJ2-2,NA
TGCGCCAGCAGTCATCTTGGACAGGGCGGCACAGATACGCAGTATTTT,CASSHLGQGGTDTQYF,NA,16,TRBV10-2,TRBJ2-3,TRBD1
TGTGCCAGCAGCCAAGTGGACAGGGGGTCGGGTCAGCCCCAGCATTTT,CASSQVDRGSGQPQHF,NA,16,TRBV4-2,TRBJ1-5,TRBD1
TGTGCCAGCAGTGACTCGAGGGTACTAGCGGCCCAAGAGACCCAGTACTTC,CASSDSRVLAAQETQYF,once,17,TRBV6-4,TRBJ2-5,TRBD2
TGTGCCAGCAGGGAAGGAGGGGAGCACCGCGAGCAGTACTTC,CASREGGEHREQYF,NA,14,TRBV28,TRBJ2-7,NA
TGTGCCAGCAGTTACACTAGCTCCTACAATGAGCAGTTCTTC,CASSYTSSYNEQFF,NA,14,TRBV6-2/TRBV6-3,TRBJ2-1,NA
TGTGCCAGCACTTCATCTGCCTACTCTGGAAACACCATATATTTT,CASTSSAYSGNTIYF,NA,15,TRBV6-1,TRBJ1-3,NA
TGTGCCAGCAGCGTAGGAAGTCAGGGGATGAACACTGAAGCTTTCTTT,CASSVGSQGMNTEAFF,NA,16,TRBV9,TRBJ1-1,NA
TGTGCCAGTAGTGTGGGGACAGAAGCCTACGAGCAGTACTTC,CASSVGTEAYEQYF,NA,14,TRBV19,TRBJ2-7,TRBD1
TGCAGCGTTGAAGATCCTGAGGGGCAGTTCTTC,CSVEDPEGQFF,NA,11,TRBV29-1,TRBJ2-1,NA
TGTGCCAGCAGTGAAGCGCGGGCGTATAGCAATCAGCCCCAGCATTTT,CASSEARAYSNQPQHF,NA,16,TRBV6-1,TRBJ1-5,NA
TGCGCCAGCAGCCAAGGACAGGGGGCGATTGAAGCTTTCTTT,CASSQGQGAIEAFF,NA,14,TRBV4-1,TRBJ1-1,TRBD1
TGTGCCAGCACCGCCGACCGCGTATATGGCTACACCTTC,CASTADRVYGYTF,NA,13,TRBV6-5,TRBJ1-2,NA
TGCGCCAGCAGCTCGGACAGGTTCACCGGGGAGCTGTTTTTT,CASSSDRFTGELFF,few,14,TRBV5-1,TRBJ2-2,TRBD1
TGTGCCAGCAGCTTGACGGGACAGGGGGATACTGAAGCTTTCTTT,CASSLTGQGDTEAFF,NA,15,TRBV7-9,TRBJ1-1,TRBD1
TGTGCCAGTAGTATAGTGGCCTTCGGTGTAGCTGGAAACACCATATATTTT,CASSIVAFGVAGNTIYF,few,17,TRBV19,TRBJ1-3,NA
TGCAGCGCCCTTCGAAGTAGCGGGTTAAACATTCAGTACTTC,CSALRSSGLNIQYF,once,14,TRBV29-1,TRBJ2-4,TRBD2
TGTGCCAGCAGCCAGGCCCTCTCCTATAATTCACCCCTCCACTTT,CASSQALSYNSPLHF,NA,15,TRBV3-1/TRBV3-2,TRBJ1-6,NA
TGTGCCAGCTATCGTGACCGGGACAGGGCTGTGAACGAGCAGTACTTC,CASYRDRDRAVNEQYF,NA,16,TRBV28,TRBJ2-7,TRBD1
TGTGCCAGCAGTGAATTGGGCAGCTCTGGAAACACCATATATTTT,CASSELGSSGNTIYF,NA,15,TRBV25-1,TRBJ1-3,NA
TGTGCCAGCAGCCCCAGGGGTGGGGAAAAACTGTTTTTT,CASSPRGGEKLFF,NA,13,TRBV6-5,TRBJ1-4,NA
TGTGCCAGCAGTGTTGGGCAGGTGGGCTACAATGAGCAGTTCTTC,CASSVGQVGYNEQFF,NA,15,TRBV2,TRBJ2-1,NA
TGTGCCAGCAGCTTTAAAGGACTAGCGGACTTTTACGAGCAGTACTTC,CASSFKGLADFYEQYF,NA,16,TRBV13,TRBJ2-7,TRBD2
TGTGCCAGCAGTGAAAGCATAACTTATGGCTACACCTTC,CASSESITYGYTF,NA,13,TRBV2,TRBJ1-2,NA
TGTGCCAGTAGTATAAGACAGAGATCGAACTATGGCTACACCTTC,CASSIRQRSNYGYTF,NA,15,TRBV19,TRBJ1-2,NA
TGCAGTGCCCGACGGTACTATGGCTACACCTTC,CSARRYYGYTF,NA,11,TRBV20-1,TRBJ1-2,NA
TGTGCCAGCAGTGAATCGGACAGGGCTGGAAACACCATATATTTT,CASSESDRAGNTIYF,NA,15,TRBV25-1,TRBJ1-3,TRBD1